This T cell receptor beta chain was recorded in a study of a mutant IDH1 vaccine in newly diagnosed glioma. Looking at the study overall: Vaccination started 4-6 weeks after radiotherapy alone, or with temozolomide cycles. Patients arrived already treated with radiotherapy, temozolomide, or both, most having had both.

Regarding this clone: What it binds is not known.

Documented time point: week 47, end of study. Vaccination used 300 ug of mutant IDH1 20-mer peptide per dose, with topical imiquimod. In weeks 1, 3, 5, 7, 11, 15, 19 and 23, patients were immunized, eight times in all. The data were produced by immunoSEQ multiplex PCR, yet TCRdb's version contains in-frame clones alone and is incomplete. The sample has over 50,000 clones, over 75% seen once; the top ten hold around 4.9%. The CDR3 loop spans 14 amino acids. The junction had 1 base not matched to a gene; V was cut back by 1 base and J by 2 bases. Germline V gives CDR1 SEHNR, CDR2 FQNEAQ (reference sequence).

Material: PBMCs, obtained from a glioma patient whose treatment included an IDH1 peptide vaccine. The chain joins TRBV7-9 to TRBJ2-7; TRBD1 aligns across 8 bases. This clonotype originated in a woman aged 40 to 49 with glioma. Some clones in this sample may be carry-over from other donors' samples. The CDR3 sequence is CASSLGTGPYEQYF. CDR3 nucleotides: TGTGCCAGCAGCTTAGGGACAGGGCCCTACGAGCAGTACTTC.